The next 27 T cell receptor beta chains were all read from a single sample in a study of cytomegalovirus exposure and HLA in healthy donors. The PCR had 60 Vbeta and 13 Jbeta primers. Sequencing was performed with immunoSEQ multiplex PCR; in TCRdb, only in-frame clones are kept and a portion is missing. The sample carries over 150,000 clones, 77% recorded once. The sample taken for sequencing was PBMCs. The receptors shown here come from a woman aged 40-49 years in good health and CMV-seropositive.

The genes are TRBV30 and TRBJ2-3, with 9 bases that match TRBD2. Germline V gene lookup returns CDR1 GTSNPN and CDR2 SVGIG (reference sequence). J gave up 5 bases and V 5 bases, and 8 bases lay outside the gene matches. There are 14 residues in the CDR3. The CDR3 is CAWGISGGGDTQYF. Written as DNA, the CDR3 is TGTGCCTGGGGGATTAGCGGGGGAGGAGATACGCAGTATTTT. Variable domain in full (rest from reference TRBV30 and TRBJ2-3): SQTIHQWPATLVQPVGSPLSLECTVEGTSNPNLYWYRQAAGRGLQLLFYSVGIGQISSEVPQNLSASRPQDRQFILSSKKLLLSDSGFYLCAWGISGGGDTQYFGPGTRLTVL.

This rearrangement joins TRBV10-2 to TRBJ2-7, with 8 bases lining up with TRBD2. The V gene's germline CDR1 is WSHSY and CDR2 SAAADI. The CDR3 spans 17 residues. V lost 3 bases to trimming and J lost 0 bases; unmatched junction nucleotides: 10. CDR3 coding DNA: TGCGCCAGCAGTGAACAATTGTGGCGGGGGGCCTCCTACGAGCAGTACTTC. Translated: CASSEQLWRGASYEQYF.

This clone was detected once. V is TRBV18 and J is TRBJ2-1, with a tentative D call TRBD2 (6 bases). The CDR3 consists of 15 residues. CDR1 is KGHSH and CDR2 is LQKENI in the germline V gene. V lost 2 bases to trimming and J lost 0 bases, with 8 bases between them. In nucleotides, the CDR3 is TGTGCCAGCTCACCAGGGACTGTCTCCTACAATGAGCAGTTCTTC. The encoded protein is CASSPGTVSYNEQFF.

This clone was picked up a small number of times. The rearrangement links TRBV14 to TRBJ1-1; D not resolved. From germline, CDR1 is SGHDN and CDR2 FVKESK. V lost 5 bases to trimming and J lost 1 base, with 8 bases between them. This CDR3 region has 13 residues. The CDR3 region is CASSSQSNTEAFF. The CDR3 DNA follows: TGTGCCAGCAGCTCCCAATCGAACACTGAAGCTTTCTTT.

The V call is TRBV7-5, the J call TRBJ1-3. TRBV7-5 is tagged as a pseudogene. The CDR3 totals 14 residues. Here the CDR3 DNA reads TGTGCCAGAAGCTTGCGGAAAACTCGAAACACCATATATTTT. Its translation: CARSLRKTRNTIYF.

This clone was picked up a small number of times. The genes are TRBV7-2 and TRBJ2-2; maybe TRBD1 (5 bases). Germline CDR1 and CDR2: SGHTA and FQGNSA. This CDR3 region has 13 residues. The V end was cut by 3 bases, the J end by 7 bases, with 9 bases between. The CDR3: CASSFDQGGELFF. In nucleotides, the CDR3 is TGTGCCAGCAGCTTCGATCAGGGCGGGGAGCTGTTTTTT.

The V gene is TRBV19, the J gene TRBJ2-1; 13 nucleotides line up with TRBD2. Germline-derived CDR1 and CDR2 are LNHDA and SQIVND (reference sequence). The CDR3 has 16 amino acids. J lost 6 bases, V lost 5 bases, and 7 bases had no gene match. CDR3 region: CASSSPGLAGINEQFF. CDR3 DNA sequence: TGTGCCAGTAGTTCTCCGGGACTAGCGGGGATCAATGAGCAGTTCTTC.

This clone was observed once. The chain carries TRBV6-5 and TRBJ2-5; maybe TRBD2 (5 bases). The CDR3 has 15 residues. The V gene lost 0 bases and the J gene lost 5 bases, with 13 bases spanning the gap. CDR1 MNHEY and CDR2 SVGAGI come from the germline V gene. DNA for the CDR3: TGTGCCAGCAGTTACTCTACTACTAGTACGGAGACCCAGTACTTC. Amino acid sequence: CASSYSTTSTETQYF.

This sequence joins TRBV7-2 and TRBJ2-1; 9 bases align to TRBD2. The CDR3 has 16 residues. Per germline, CDR1 SGHTA and CDR2 FQGNSA. The trim removed 1 base at V and 2 bases at J, leaving 3 bases unmatched. The chain's CDR3 is CASSLVTSGPYNEQFF. In nucleotides, the CDR3 is TGTGCCAGCAGCTTAGTGACTAGCGGTCCCTACAATGAGCAGTTCTTC. Using reference TRBV7-2 and TRBJ2-1 for the parts outside the CDR3, the full variable domain is GAGVSQSPSNKVTEKGKDVELRCDPISGHTALYWYRQSLGQGLEFLIYFQGNSAPDKSGLPSDRFSAERTGGSVSTLTIQRTQQEDSAVYLCASSLVTSGPYNEQFFGPGTRLTVL.

This clone has only a few counts. The gene calls are TRBV6-6 and TRBJ1-6; 11 positions agree with TRBD1. CDR1 and CDR2 from the germline V gene are MNHNY and SVGAGI (reference sequence). Unmatched junction bases numbered 2, after V lost 5 bases and J lost 8 bases. The CDR3 contains 14 residues. In DNA form, the CDR3 reads TGTGCCAGCAGTGGACAGGGGGCTGATTCACCCCTCCACTTT. Its translation is CASSGQGADSPLHF.

This chain joins TRBV25-1 and TRBJ1-2; 8 nucleotides match TRBD1. V shed 5 bases, J shed 6 bases, and the junction held 14 bases outside the gene matches. The CDR3 runs to 16 residues. Germline V gene lookup returns CDR1 MGHDK and CDR2 SYGVNS. This CDR3 is CASSQTGQGRNDGYTF. The CDR3 bases are TGTGCCAGCAGTCAAACCGGACAGGGAAGGAATGATGGCTACACCTTC.

This clone was detected only a few times. The chain couples TRBV5-6 to TRBJ2-7; a weak D match, TRBD2 (6 bases). Germline values: CDR1 SGHDT, CDR2 YYEEEE. V was trimmed by 3 bases and J by 0 bases, leaving 13 bases between them. CDR3 length: 15 amino acids. The DNA of the CDR3 is TGTGCCAGCAGCTCCCGGGCAGCGGGCTCCTACGAGCAGTACTTC. Translation: CASSSRAAGSYEQYF.

This chain joins TRBV19 and TRBJ1-2; 7 bases agree with TRBD1. This CDR3 is built from 16 residues. The V gene's germline CDR1 is LNHDA and CDR2 SQIVND (reference sequence). With V trimmed by 6 bases and J by 3 bases, 13 bases remained unmatched. The CDR3 here is CASRSPTGQTYYGYTF. DNA for the CDR3: TGTGCCAGTAGATCCCCGACAGGGCAGACCTACTATGGCTACACCTTC.

V gene TRBV6-1 combines with J gene TRBJ2-6; weak D call: TRBD2 (7 bases). Trimming removed 4 bases at V and 0 bases at J, with 16 bases between. The V gene's germline CDR1 is MNHNS and CDR2 SASEGT. The CDR3 loop spans 18 amino acids. The DNA of the CDR3 is TGTGCCAGCAGTGCGACGGGGGGCCTTAGCTCTGGGGCCAACGTCCTGACTTTC. Its translation: CASSATGGLSSGANVLTF.

Comment on this clone: The junction differs from germline at one of its ends, possibly a read error. The chain carries TRBV7-9 and TRBJ2-7; D possibly corresponds to TRBD2 (6 bases). CDR1 and CDR2 from the germline V gene are SEHNR and FQNEAQ (reference sequence). The CDR3 is 13 residues long. The CDR3 sequence is CSSSPPGSGEQYF. The CDR3 DNA is TGTTCCAGCAGCCCTCCGGGTAGCGGAGAGCAGTACTTC. The variable domain in full, completed from reference TRBV7-9 and TRBJ2-7, reads DTGVSQNPRHKITKRGQNVTFRCDPISEHNRLYWYRQTLGQGPEFLTYFQNEAQLEKSRLLSDRFSAERPKGSFSTLEIQRTEQGDSAMYLCSSSPPGSGEQYFGPGTRLTVT.

The genes are TRBV4-2 and TRBJ2-2; maybe TRBD2 (6 bases). CDR1 is LGHNA, CDR2 YNFKEQ, per germline. The CDR3 loop spans 16 amino acids. V lost 0 bases to trimming and J lost 5 bases, with 13 bases between them. CDR3 loop: CASSQDTGVGTGELFF. In DNA, the CDR3 is TGTGCCAGCAGCCAAGATACGGGAGTGGGAACCGGGGAGCTGTTTTTT.

The rearrangement joins TRBV2 to TRBJ1-1; D uncertain. Germline V gene data show CDR1 as SNHLY and CDR2 as FYNNEI. Trimming shortened V by 4 bases and J by 7 bases, and 10 bases separated the two germline ends. The CDR3 contains 12 residues. CDR3 residues: CASSVERVEAFF. The CDR3 DNA follows: TGTGCCAGCAGTGTGGAGAGGGTTGAAGCTTTCTTT. Full variable domain (outside the CDR3, taken from reference TRBV2 and TRBJ1-1): EPEVTQTPSHQVTQMGQEVILRCVPISNHLYFYWYRQILGQKVEFLVSFYNNEISEKSEIFDDQFSVERPDGSNFTLKIRSTKLEDSAMYFCASSVERVEAFFGQGTRLTVV.

The chain recombines TRBV13 with TRBJ1-2; 9 nucleotides align to TRBD1. Germline CDR1 PRHDT, CDR2 FYEKMQ (reference sequence). The V segment lost 5 bases and the J segment 4 bases; nucleotides outside the gene matches: 5. The CDR3 spans 14 residues. Written as DNA, the CDR3 is TGTGCCAGCAGCCGGGACAGGGACCTCTATGGCTACACCTTC. The encoded protein is CASSRDRDLYGYTF. Full variable domain (outside the CDR3, taken from reference TRBV13 and TRBJ1-2): AAGVIQSPRHLIKEKRETATLKCYPIPRHDTVYWYQQGPGQDPQFLISFYEKMQSDKGSIPDRFSAQQFSDYHSELNMSSLELGDSALYFCASSRDRDLYGYTFGSGTRLTVV.

The chain uses TRBV7-2 and TRBJ1-6, with 8 bases aligning to TRBD1. The V gene end was trimmed by 5 bases and the J gene end by 0 bases; junction bases not matched to a gene: 3. Germline-derived CDR1 and CDR2 are SGHTA and FQGNSA. This CDR3 contains 16 residues. The DNA of the CDR3 is TGTGCCAGCAGCCGGGACAGGAGCTCCTATAATTCACCCCTCCACTTT. This sequence encodes CASSRDRSSYNSPLHF.

The chain couples TRBV19 to TRBJ2-5; D might be TRBD2 (6 bases). V lost 1 base and J 3 bases, leaving 9 bases between the germline ends. There are 14 residues in the CDR3. Per germline, CDR1 LNHDA and CDR2 SQIVND (reference sequence). The CDR3, as DNA: TGTGCCAGTAGTATAGGCGGGAAAGAAGAGACCCAGTACTTC. As protein: CASSIGGKEETQYF.

In DNA form, the CDR3 reads TGTGCCAGCAGTTACTCCAGCGGGGGAATGGGAGATACGCAGTATTTT. This gives the protein CASSYSSGGMGDTQYF. V and J are TRBV6-5 and TRBJ2-3, with TRBD2 matching 8 bases. This CDR3 has 16 amino acids. The V gene's germline CDR1 is MNHEY and CDR2 SVGAGI. With V trimmed by 0 bases and J by 5 bases, 7 bases remained unmatched.

The chain recombines TRBV4-2 with TRBJ1-5; D might be TRBD1 (6 bases). This CDR3 spans 14 amino acids. Trimming took 2 bases from V and 5 from J, leaving 10 bases between them. CDR1 is LGHNA and CDR2 is YNFKEQ in the germline V gene. The CDR3 protein is CASSQNRVDQPQHF. CDR3 DNA: TGTGCCAGCAGCCAAAACAGGGTGGATCAGCCCCAGCATTTT.

The V call is TRBV6-6, the J call TRBJ2-1; 11 bases agree with TRBD2. Trimming at V came to 5 bases and at J to 6 bases, leaving 6 bases not matched to a gene. Germline values: CDR1 MNHNY, CDR2 SVGAGI (reference sequence). CDR3 length equals 15 residues. CDR3 sequence (DNA): TGTGCCAGCAGTCCTAAGCTAGCGGGGGGCAATGAGCAGTTCTTC. Protein sequence: CASSPKLAGGNEQFF.

The chain links TRBV28 to TRBJ2-5; D is ambiguous. The CDR3 is 14 residues long. Looked up from germline, CDR1 is MDHEN and CDR2 is SYDVKM. The V end was cut by 4 bases, the J end by 3 bases, with 12 bases between. The CDR3 region is CASSSPLGEETQYF. DNA for the CDR3: TGTGCCAGCAGTTCCCCTCTCGGTGAAGAGACCCAGTACTTC.

The chain employs TRBV9 and TRBJ2-2; 10 bases align to TRBD2. Germline CDR1 SGDLS, CDR2 YYNGEE. The junction had 8 bases not matched to a gene; V was cut back by 0 bases and J by 6 bases. The CDR3 has 17 amino acids. The CDR3 region is CASSVVTSGMRSGELFF. The CDR3 DNA reads as TGTGCCAGCAGCGTAGTTACTAGCGGGATGAGGTCCGGGGAGCTGTTTTTT.

CDR3 nucleotide sequence: TGTGCCAGCAGCCAAGGGGGGCTGTGGAACACTGAAGCTTTCTTT. Translation gives CASSQGGLWNTEAFF. The rearrangement links TRBV4-2 to TRBJ1-1; D possibly corresponds to TRBD1 (6 bases). CDR1 is LGHNA and CDR2 is YNFKEQ in the germline V gene. V shed 1 base and J shed 1 base, with 10 bases lying between them. This CDR3 comprises 15 residues.

The chain employs TRBV18 and TRBJ2-7; D is possibly TRBD2 (5 bases). Trimming removed 2 bases at V and 0 bases at J, with 11 bases between. Germline CDR1 and CDR2: KGHSH and LQKENI. This CDR3 is built from 15 residues. CDR3 sequence: CASSPRAELSYEQYF. In nucleotides, the CDR3 is TGTGCCAGCTCACCAAGAGCGGAGCTCTCCTACGAGCAGTACTTC.